The 18 T cell receptor beta chains below come from one sample, sequenced in a study of CD8+CD57+ T cells in acquired aplastic anemia. Flow cytometry had shown expanded CD8+CD57+ cells in the patients chosen for sequencing. Genomic DNA templated the TCR beta VDJ and CDR3 profiling. TCRdb recomputed calls from the reads with MiXCR, one row per CDR3 protein. Among about 190,000 distinct CDR3 sequences listed, 48% were seen once. Sequenced input: sorted CD4+, CD8+, or CD8+CD57+ T cells (not recorded which) from PBMCs. The receptors originated from a human donor with aplastic anemia.

The rearrangement links TRBV29-1 to TRBJ2-7; the match to TRBD1 covers 7 bases. Germline V lookup: CDR1 SQVTM, CDR2 ANQGSEA. There are 15 residues in the CDR3. V dropped 1 base and J dropped 1; count of bases not matched to a gene: 7. In DNA, the CDR3 is TGCAGCGTTGAAGGGGGGACAGCCTCTTCCTACGAGCAGTACTTC. This gives the protein CSVEGGTASSYEQYF.

For this clonotype: A read error is possible here, since a much larger clone lies one base away. V and J are TRBV5-6 and TRBJ2-5; TRBD2 matches at 14 bases. The CDR3 has 16 residues. V shed 4 bases, J shed 11 bases, and the junction held 13 bases outside the gene matches. Germline assignment: CDR1 SGHDT and CDR2 YYEEEE. CDR3 coding DNA: TGTGCCAGCAGCATCCCGGGACTAGCGGGGGACAATGAGCAGTACTTC. It codes for CASSIPGLAGDNEQYF.

This clonotype was seen many times. The junction shows a germline mismatch at one end, possibly a read error. The chain joins TRBV7-7 to TRBJ2-7; TRBD2 matches 9 bases. Germline CDR1 SSHAT, CDR2 FNYEAQ (reference sequence). This CDR3 is 15 amino acids long. The CDR3 region has the DNA TGTGCTAGCAGCCAAGGGGCGGGAGGGGACTACGAGCAGTACTTC. It encodes CASSQGAGGDYEQYF.

The chain uses TRBV29-1 and TRBJ2-7; 8 bases align to TRBD2. Germline V CDR1 and CDR2: SQVTM, ANQGSEA. V dropped 4 bases and J dropped 2; count of bases not matched to a gene: 1. The CDR3 is made up of 12 amino acids. The CDR3 region has the DNA TGCAGCGTTGTACTAGCGGCCTACGAGCAGTACTTC. Protein: CSVVLAAYEQYF.

This clonotype was found many times. The chain couples TRBV2 to TRBJ2-7; 7 nucleotides line up with TRBD1. The CDR3 contains 16 residues. V was clipped by 7 bases and J by 0 bases; unmatched bases: 12. CDR1 is SNHLY, CDR2 FYNNEI, per germline. The chain's CDR3 is CASIRDRASDSYEQYF. CDR3 bases: TGTGCCAGCATAAGAGACAGGGCATCTGACTCCTACGAGCAGTACTTC.

The table lists this clonotype with many counts. The V gene is TRBV6-1, the J gene TRBJ1-2, with unresolved D. The germline V and J ends were trimmed by 2 bases and 4 bases, with 5 bases remaining between them. The V gene's germline CDR1 is MNHNS and CDR2 SASEGT. CDR3 length: 12 residues. This chain's CDR3 is CASSEYLYGYTF. The CDR3 nucleotides read TGTGCCAGCAGTGAATATCTCTATGGCTACACCTTC.

This clonotype has more than one count but fewer than ten. The chain joins TRBV15 to TRBJ2-7; D remains ambiguous. There are 16 residues in the CDR3. Germline V gene sequence: CDR1 LNHNV, CDR2 YYDKDF (reference sequence). The V and J ends lost 1 base and 2 bases respectively, with 15 bases between them. Written as DNA, the CDR3 is TGTGCCACCAGCAGAGTGCGTCCGGATATTACCTACGAGCAGTACTTC. Protein sequence: CATSRVRPDITYEQYF.

This clonotype was seen ten or more times. The V call is TRBV16, the J call TRBJ2-7; 7 nucleotides agree with TRBD2. The V gene end was trimmed by 0 bases and the J gene end by 2 bases; junction bases not matched to a gene: 4. The germline V gene encodes CDR1 KGHSY and CDR2 FQNENV. This CDR3 is 15 amino acids long. The CDR3 sequence is CASSQSLGGAYEQYF. The CDR3 DNA sequence: TGTGCCAGCAGCCAATCCCTTGGGGGGGCCTACGAGCAGTACTTC.

This clonotype was counted only a few times. The chain couples TRBV19 to TRBJ2-5; TRBD2 aligns across 9 bases. Unmatched junction bases numbered 6, after V lost 3 bases and J lost 4 bases. Germline V gene lookup returns CDR1 LNHDA and CDR2 SQIVND (reference sequence). The CDR3 spans 15 residues. The CDR3 DNA reads TGTGCCAGTAGTATCGTAGCGGGAGTTCGAGAGACCCAGTACTTC. Translated: CASSIVAGVRETQYF. Full variable domain (rest looked up from reference TRBV19 and TRBJ2-5): DGGITQSPKYLFRKEGQNVTLSCEQNLNHDAMYWYRQDPGQGLRLIYYSQIVNDFQKGDIAEGYSVSREKKESFPLTVTSAQKNPTAFYLCASSIVAGVRETQYFGPGTRLLVL.

The rearrangement links TRBV12-3 or TRBV12-4 to TRBJ1-6; tentatively, D is TRBD1 (6 bases). This CDR3 is 15 amino acids long. V lost 6 bases and J lost 11, with 20 bases in between. Here the CDR3 DNA reads TGTGCCAGCAGGGGGCCCACAGGGACGGGGGCACCCCTCCACTTT. It translates to CASRGPTGTGAPLHF.

The gene calls are TRBV14 and TRBJ1-2; D possibly corresponds to TRBD1 (5 bases). The V end lost 4 bases, the J end lost 6 bases, and 21 bases lay between the germline ends. Germline V gene sequence: CDR1 SGHDN, CDR2 FVKESK. The CDR3 runs to 16 residues. Here the CDR3 reads CASSPPSNAQGDGYTF. The CDR3 region has the DNA TGTGCCAGCAGCCCTCCCTCTAACGCCCAGGGTGATGGCTACACCTTC.

The genes are TRBV19 and TRBJ1-2; 7 bases are shared with TRBD1. The CDR3 is made up of 13 amino acids. Germline V gene sequence: CDR1 LNHDA, CDR2 SQIVND (reference sequence). J lost 2 bases, V lost 6 bases, and 3 bases had no gene match. This chain's CDR3 is CASSSTGNYGYTF. CDR3 sequence (DNA): TGTGCCAGTAGCTCGACAGGGAACTATGGCTACACCTTC.

V gene TRBV29-1 combines with J gene TRBJ2-1; no clear D. Germline V CDR1 and CDR2: SQVTM, ANQGSEA. V shed 6 bases and J shed 0 bases, with 12 bases lying between them. This CDR3 is 14 amino acids long. CDR3 coding DNA: TGCAGCGTGGCCGGTGCCATCTCCTACAATGAGCAGTTCTTC. Residues: CSVAGAISYNEQFF.

This clonotype was detected a few times. V and J are TRBV15 and TRBJ2-3, with D tentatively TRBD2 (7 bases). The germline V gene has CDR1 LNHNV and CDR2 YYDKDF (reference sequence). V lost 1 base and J lost 13, with 21 bases in between. CDR3 size: 15 residues. The CDR3 sequence is CATSRGEGGEIREYF. The CDR3 DNA follows: TGTGCCACCAGCAGAGGGGAGGGGGGCGAGATACGGGAGTATTTT.

Comments on this clonotype: Being one base from a much bigger clone, this may be a read error. The CDR3 loop is CASNPGQENTEAFF. The CDR3 region has the DNA TGTGCCAGCAACCCGGGACAGGAGAACACTGAAGCTTTCTTT. This rearrangement joins TRBV6-4 to TRBJ1-1; 8 nucleotides agree with TRBD1. The V segment lost 7 bases and the J segment 1 base; nucleotides outside the gene matches: 5. This CDR3 contains 14 residues. Germline CDR1 and CDR2: MRHNA and SNTAGT.

Concerning this clonotype itself: Germline and junction disagree at one end, which may indicate a read error. The DNA of the CDR3 is TGTGCCAGCAAGCGGCGTACTAGCACAGATACGCAGTATTTT. Protein sequence: CASKRRTSTDTQYF. The V and J genes are TRBV10-2 and TRBJ2-3; the D gene is possibly TRBD2 (5 bases). The CDR3 has 14 amino acids. From germline, CDR1 is WSHSY and CDR2 SAAADI.

This clonotype was counted many times. The rearrangement links TRBV6-1 to TRBJ2-6; D call uncertain. V lost 8 bases and J 4 bases, leaving 12 bases between the germline ends. The CDR3 runs to 14 residues. Germline CDR1 MNHNS, CDR2 SASEGT. This chain's CDR3 is CASDPHLGANVLTF. For the CDR3, the DNA is TGTGCCAGCGACCCTCATCTGGGGGCCAACGTCCTGACTTTC.

This clonotype was picked up a small number of times. As the CDR3 is not closed by the conserved phenylalanine or tryptophan, this likely results from a read error. The chain is built from TRBV24-1 and TRBJ1-5; D unclear. Germline V gene data show CDR1 as KGHDR and CDR2 as SFDVKD. Trimming took 1 base from V and 6 from J, leaving 6 bases between them. CDR3 size: 13 residues. This chain's CDR3 is CATSDLGTQPQHL. The CDR3 nucleotides are TGTGCCACCAGTGATTTAGGAACTCAGCCCCAGCATCTT.